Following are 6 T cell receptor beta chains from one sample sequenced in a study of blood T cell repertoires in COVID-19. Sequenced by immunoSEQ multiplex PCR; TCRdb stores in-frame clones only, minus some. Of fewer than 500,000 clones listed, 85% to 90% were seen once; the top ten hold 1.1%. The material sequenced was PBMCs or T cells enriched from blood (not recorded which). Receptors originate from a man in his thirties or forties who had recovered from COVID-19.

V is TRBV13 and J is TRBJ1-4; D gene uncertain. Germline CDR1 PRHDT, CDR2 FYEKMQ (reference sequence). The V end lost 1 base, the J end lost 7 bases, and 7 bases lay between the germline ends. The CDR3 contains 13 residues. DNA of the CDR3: TGTGCCAGCAGCTTAGACTCATCTGAAAAACTGTTTTTT. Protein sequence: CASSLDSSEKLFF.

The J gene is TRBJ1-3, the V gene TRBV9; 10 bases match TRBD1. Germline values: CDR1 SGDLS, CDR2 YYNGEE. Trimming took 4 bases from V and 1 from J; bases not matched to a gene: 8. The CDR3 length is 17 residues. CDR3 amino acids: CASSPRQGAVSGNTIYF. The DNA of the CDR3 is TGTGCCAGCAGCCCTAGACAGGGGGCAGTTTCTGGAAACACCATATATTTT. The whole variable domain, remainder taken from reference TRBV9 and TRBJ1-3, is DSGVTQTPKHLITATGQRVTLRCSPRSGDLSVYWYQQSLDQGLQFLIQYYNGEERAKGNILERFSAQQFPDLHSELNLSSLELGDSALYFCASSPRQGAVSGNTIYFGEGSWLTVV.

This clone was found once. CDR3: CASSSLAGRVETQYF. The CDR3, as DNA: TGTGCCAGTAGTTCGCTAGCGGGACGGGTGGAGACCCAGTACTTC. V is TRBV19 and J is TRBJ2-5, with 9 bases matching TRBD2. This CDR3 region has 15 residues. Germline CDR1 is LNHDA and CDR2 is SQIVND (reference sequence). The junction had 9 bases not matched to a gene; V was cut back by 5 bases and J by 5 bases.

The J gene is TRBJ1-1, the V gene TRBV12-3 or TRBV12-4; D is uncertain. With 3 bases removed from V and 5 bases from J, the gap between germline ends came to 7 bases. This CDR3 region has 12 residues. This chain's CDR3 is CASSFTRTEAFF. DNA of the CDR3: TGTGCCAGCAGTTTTACTCGGACTGAAGCTTTCTTT.

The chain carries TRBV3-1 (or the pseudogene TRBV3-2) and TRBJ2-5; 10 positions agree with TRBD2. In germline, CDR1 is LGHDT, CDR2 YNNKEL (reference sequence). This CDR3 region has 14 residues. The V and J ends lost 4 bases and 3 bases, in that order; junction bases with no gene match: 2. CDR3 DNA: TGTGCCAGCAGCCCTAGCGGGAGCGAAGAGACCCAGTACTTC. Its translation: CASSPSGSEETQYF.

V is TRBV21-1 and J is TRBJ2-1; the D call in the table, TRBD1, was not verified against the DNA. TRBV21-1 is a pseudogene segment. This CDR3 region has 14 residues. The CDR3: CASRKAATYNEQFF. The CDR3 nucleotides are TGTGCCAGCAGAAAAGCGGCAACCTACAATGAGCAGTTCTTC.